This T cell receptor (beta chain) was sequenced for a study of patients and donors after allogeneic stem cell transplantation. This clonotype was seen more than once but under ten times. TCRdb redid the calling of the RT-PCR reads with MiXCR, one entry per CDR3 protein. This table has hundreds of thousands of distinct CDR3 sequences, 16% appearing once. Germline CDR1 and CDR2: SGHNT and YENEEA. V was cut by 5 bases and J by 1 base, with 12 bases left in between. The CDR3 extends over 14 amino acids. This TCR was sampled from a human donor who was either an allogeneic HSCT recipient or a stem cell or donor lymphocyte infusion donor (not recorded which). It is not recorded whose cells these are; they may come from a transplant donor. The gene calls are TRBV11-3 and TRBJ2-7; D might be TRBD1 (6 bases). The sequenced sample was blood, either unsorted or a sorted T cell fraction (not recorded which). The CDR3 DNA reads TGTGCCAGCAGCGGATGGACAGCTTCCTACGAGCAGTACTTC. Its protein is CASSGWTASYEQYF.